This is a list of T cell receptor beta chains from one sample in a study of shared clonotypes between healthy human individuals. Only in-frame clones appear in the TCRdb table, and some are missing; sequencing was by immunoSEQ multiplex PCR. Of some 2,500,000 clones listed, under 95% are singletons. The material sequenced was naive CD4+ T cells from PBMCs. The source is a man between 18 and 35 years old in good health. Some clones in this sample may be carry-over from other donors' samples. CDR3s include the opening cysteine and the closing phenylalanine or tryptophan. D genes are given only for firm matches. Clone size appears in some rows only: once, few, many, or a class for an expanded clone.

CDR3: CAWSRGTSGRQEQFF
DNA: TGTGCCTGGAGTCGAGGGACTAGCGGGAGGCAGGAGCAGTTCTTC
V: TRBV30
size: few
D: TRBD2
J: TRBJ2-1

CDR3: CSAVRGSITEAFF
DNA: TGCAGCGCCGTCAGGGGGTCGATCACTGAAGCTTTCTTT
V: TRBV29-1
size: few
D: TRBD1
J: TRBJ1-1

CDR3: CASSPPEVNTEAFF
DNA: TGTGCCAGCTCACCACCGGAAGTGAACACTGAAGCTTTCTTT
V: TRBV18
size: .
D: .
J: TRBJ1-1

CDR3: CASSSTGGSAGEQYF
DNA: TGTGCCAGCAGCTCCACAGGGGGCTCAGCGGGTGAGCAGTACTTC
V: TRBV7-8
size: .
D: TRBD1
J: TRBJ2-7

CDR3: CASSPLGGRTYNEQFF
DNA: TGTGCCAGCAGCCCTCTGGGCGGGAGGACCTACAATGAGCAGTTCTTC
V: TRBV27
size: .
D: TRBD2
J: TRBJ2-1

CDR3: CASSLAGTSFTGTDTQYF
DNA: TGTGCCAGCAGCTTAGCCGGGACTAGTTTTACCGGCACAGATACGCAGTATTTT
V: TRBV7-6
size: .
D: TRBD2
J: TRBJ2-3

CDR3: CASSQLGMIGELFF
DNA: TGTGCCAGCAGCCAATTAGGGATGATCGGGGAGCTGTTTTTT
V: TRBV14
size: .
D: .
J: TRBJ2-2

CDR3: CASSLALADYNQPQHF
DNA: TGCGCCAGCAGCTTGGCCCTTGCAGATTACAATCAGCCCCAGCATTTT
V: TRBV5-1
size: .
D: .
J: TRBJ1-5

CDR3: CASSYRGYGYTF
DNA: TGTGCCAGCAGCTACCGGGGATATGGCTACACCTTC
V: TRBV7-9
size: .
D: .
J: TRBJ1-2

CDR3: CASSEFAASYEQYF
DNA: TGTGCCAGCAGTGAATTCGCAGCAAGCTACGAGCAGTACTTC
V: TRBV6-1
size: .
D: .
J: TRBJ2-7

CDR3: CASSSDGRNQETQYF
DNA: TGTGCCAGCAGCTCGGACGGGAGAAACCAAGAGACCCAGTACTTC
V: TRBV11-3
size: .
D: .
J: TRBJ2-5

CDR3: CASSPGQGNSNQPQHF
DNA: TGTGCCAGCAGCCCGGGACAGGGGAATAGCAATCAGCCCCAGCATTTT
V: TRBV4-2
size: few
D: TRBD1
J: TRBJ1-5

CDR3: CASSLGGLSTTYEQYF
DNA: TGCGCCAGCAGCTTGGGGGGCCTATCGACTACCTACGAGCAGTACTTC
V: TRBV5-1
size: .
D: .
J: TRBJ2-7

CDR3: CASSRAGGTYEQYF
DNA: TGTGCCAGCTCCCGGGCCGGGGGGACCTACGAGCAGTACTTC
V: TRBV18
size: .
D: TRBD2
J: TRBJ2-7

CDR3: CASTPKPGQGIPDTQYF
DNA: TGTGCCAGTACCCCCAAACCGGGACAGGGGATCCCAGATACGCAGTATTTT
V: TRBV19
size: .
D: TRBD1
J: TRBJ2-3

CDR3: CASSLVEWSSTEAFF
DNA: TGTGCCAGCAGCTTAGTCGAATGGTCAAGCACTGAAGCTTTCTTT
V: TRBV7-2
size: .
D: .
J: TRBJ1-1

CDR3: CASSPVGANVLTF
DNA: TGTGCCAGCAGCCCCGTCGGGGCCAACGTCCTGACTTTC
V: TRBV6-6
size: once
D: .
J: TRBJ2-6

CDR3: CASSLYSGDRYNEQFF
DNA: TGTGCCAGCAGCTTATATTCGGGTGACCGGTACAATGAGCAGTTCTTC
V: TRBV7-3
size: .
D: .
J: TRBJ2-1

CDR3: CASSLEAGGEQFF
DNA: TGTGCCAGCAGCCTGGAAGCGGGAGGTGAGCAGTTCTTC
V: TRBV6-4
size: .
D: TRBD2
J: TRBJ2-1

CDR3: CASSYVGQETQYF
DNA: TGTGCCAGCAGTTACGTCGGACAAGAGACCCAGTACTTC
V: TRBV6-6
size: .
D: .
J: TRBJ2-5

CDR3: CASSYSILSSYNEQFF
DNA: TGTGCCAGCAGTTACTCGATCTTGAGCTCCTACAATGAGCAGTTCTTC
V: TRBV6-5
size: .
D: .
J: TRBJ2-1

CDR3: CASSLKPGLAAGELFF
DNA: TGTGCCAGCTCACTCAAACCGGGACTAGCTGCCGGGGAGCTGTTTTTT
V: TRBV18
size: .
D: TRBD2
J: TRBJ2-2

CDR3: CASSAGTLGNQPQHF
DNA: TGTGCCAGCAGTGCCGGGACACTCGGCAATCAGCCCCAGCATTTT
V: TRBV6-1
size: once
D: .
J: TRBJ1-5

CDR3: CASSPARANVLTF
DNA: TGCGCCAGCAGCCCCGCTCGGGCCAACGTCCTGACTTTC
V: TRBV5-1
size: .
D: .
J: TRBJ2-6

CDR3: CASSPRLTSGSRHTQYF
DNA: TGTGCCAGCAGTCCTCGCCTGACTAGCGGGAGTCGGCATACCCAGTACTTC
V: TRBV28
size: once
D: TRBD2
J: TRBJ2-5

CDR3: CASTTRGQYF
DNA: TGTGCCAGCACGACTAGGGGGCAGTATTTT
V: TRBV6-8
size: .
D: .
J: TRBJ2-3

CDR3: CASSPLREAKGAEAFF
DNA: TGTGCCAGCAGCCCACTCCGGGAGGCGAAGGGGGCTGAAGCTTTCTTT
V: TRBV14
size: .
D: .
J: TRBJ1-1

CDR3: CASSYRTSNEQFF
DNA: TGTGCCAGCAGTTACAGGACCTCCAATGAGCAGTTCTTC
V: TRBV6-5
size: .
D: .
J: TRBJ2-1

CDR3: CATLPGHLSGYGYTF
DNA: TGTGCCACCCTACCGGGACACCTTTCGGGCTATGGCTACACCTTC
V: TRBV28
size: .
D: .
J: TRBJ1-2

CDR3: CAWSVQPWGTGELFF
DNA: TGTGCCTGGAGTGTACAGCCCTGGGGAACCGGGGAGCTGTTTTTT
V: TRBV30
size: .
D: .
J: TRBJ2-2

CDR3: CASSLVANPYNEQFF
DNA: TGCGCCAGCAGCTTGGTAGCGAACCCCTACAATGAGCAGTTCTTC
V: TRBV5-1
size: .
D: .
J: TRBJ2-1

CDR3: CASSFGRDRETEAFF
DNA: TGTGCCAGCAGCTTCGGGCGGGACAGGGAGACTGAAGCTTTCTTT
V: TRBV5-4
size: .
D: TRBD1
J: TRBJ1-1

CDR3: CASSVGIGEMNTEAFF
DNA: TGTGCCAGCAGCGTAGGGATTGGTGAGATGAACACTGAAGCTTTCTTT
V: TRBV9
size: few
D: .
J: TRBJ1-1

CDR3: CASSLYLGTEAFF
DNA: TGTGCCAGCAGCTTGTATCTGGGGACTGAAGCTTTCTTT
V: TRBV11-2
size: few
D: .
J: TRBJ1-1

CDR3: CASSSRQGTNEKLFF
DNA: TGTGCCAGCAGCTCCCGACAGGGAACTAATGAAAAACTGTTTTTT
V: TRBV7-2
size: .
D: TRBD1
J: TRBJ1-4

CDR3: CATTPVGQSVNEQYF
DNA: TGTGCCACCACCCCAGTGGGACAGTCTGTGAACGAGCAGTACTTC
V: TRBV18
size: .
D: TRBD1
J: TRBJ2-7

CDR3: CASSEGGASGANVLTF
DNA: TGTGCCAGCAGTGAAGGAGGCGCTTCCGGGGCCAACGTCCTGACTTTC
V: TRBV25-1
size: .
D: .
J: TRBJ2-6

CDR3: CSVGGLYQETQYF
DNA: TGCAGCGTCGGGGGACTTTACCAAGAGACCCAGTACTTC
V: TRBV29-1
size: .
D: .
J: TRBJ2-5

CDR3: CSVPDRGQDGTEAFF
DNA: TGCAGCGTCCCAGACAGGGGGCAGGACGGCACTGAAGCTTTCTTT
V: TRBV29-1
size: .
D: TRBD1
J: TRBJ1-1

CDR3: CASSPRVSGTEAFF
DNA: TGTGCCAGCAGCCCGCGGGTCTCAGGGACTGAAGCTTTCTTT
V: TRBV9
size: .
D: .
J: TRBJ1-1

CDR3: CASSLDTHSGNTIYF
DNA: TGCGCCAGCAGCTTAGACACACACTCTGGAAACACCATATATTTT
V: TRBV5-1
size: once
D: .
J: TRBJ1-3

CDR3: CASSYGGHYNQPQHF
DNA: TGTGCCAGCAGTTACGGGGGACATTACAATCAGCCCCAGCATTTT
V: TRBV6-6
size: .
D: .
J: TRBJ1-5

CDR3: CASSDYRDTDTQYF
DNA: TGTGCCAGCAGTGACTACAGAGACACAGATACGCAGTATTTT
V: TRBV6-4
size: .
D: .
J: TRBJ2-3

CDR3: CASSPRRQREGGEQYF
DNA: TGTGCCAGCTCACCACGACGACAGCGGGAAGGGGGCGAGCAGTACTTC
V: TRBV18
size: .
D: .
J: TRBJ2-7

CDR3: CASSPQGSYYGYTF
DNA: TGTGCCAGCTCACCACAGGGATCATACTATGGCTACACCTTC
V: TRBV18
size: .
D: .
J: TRBJ1-2

CDR3: CASSLGEAREQFF
DNA: TGTGCCAGCAGTTTAGGCGAGGCACGTGAGCAGTTCTTC
V: TRBV28
size: .
D: .
J: TRBJ2-1

CDR3: CASSSPVYRGPGDTQYF
DNA: TGTGCCAGCAGTTCCCCGGTCTATCGGGGACCAGGTGATACGCAGTATTTT
V: TRBV2
size: .
D: .
J: TRBJ2-3

CDR3: CASSQEGLAGGPPTDTQYF
DNA: TGCGCCAGCAGCCAGGAGGGACTAGCGGGAGGGCCGCCCACAGATACGCAGTATTTT
V: TRBV4-1
size: .
D: TRBD2
J: TRBJ2-3

CDR3: CASSPQSRGSDYGYTF
DNA: TGCGCCAGCAGCCCACAGAGTCGGGGTTCCGACTATGGCTACACCTTC
V: TRBV4-1
size: .
D: .
J: TRBJ1-2

CDR3: CASSPGLAGLNEQFF
DNA: TGTGCCAGCAGCCCCGGGCTAGCGGGACTCAATGAGCAGTTCTTC
V: TRBV9
size: .
D: TRBD2
J: TRBJ2-1

CDR3: CASSLTQTSGPNEQFF
DNA: TGCGCCAGCAGCTTGACCCAGACTAGCGGGCCCAATGAGCAGTTCTTC
V: TRBV5-1
size: .
D: TRBD2
J: TRBJ2-1

CDR3: CASSPSLETQYF
DNA: TGCGCCAGCAGCCCGTCACTTGAGACCCAGTACTTC
V: TRBV5-1
size: .
D: .
J: TRBJ2-5

CDR3: CASSSPRTRTGGANVLTF
DNA: TGTGCCAGCAGCTCACCTCGAACTCGGACAGGTGGGGCCAACGTCCTGACTTTC
V: TRBV28
size: .
D: TRBD1
J: TRBJ2-6

CDR3: CASSDLGVEKLFF
DNA: TGTGCCAGCAGTGACCTCGGGGTAGAAAAACTGTTTTTT
V: TRBV27
size: .
D: .
J: TRBJ1-4

CDR3: CAWADRRNQPQHF
DNA: TGTGCCTGGGCGGACAGGCGCAATCAGCCCCAGCATTTT
V: TRBV30
size: few
D: TRBD1
J: TRBJ1-5